This TCR beta chain is from a study of CD8 T cells in Susac syndrome. Random-hexamer reverse transcription was applied to about 0.5 to 1 ug RNA. TCRdb used MiXCR to reprocess the immunoSEQ multiplex PCR reads, holding one entry per CDR3 protein. The sample consists of about 250,000 distinct CDR3 sequences, around 93% of them appearing once. The TCR comes from a human donor with multiple sclerosis. Sequencing was performed on CD4+ T cells from PBMCs.

The DNA of the CDR3 is TGCAGCGTTGGTGACGGGGGGGCCAGAGAGACCCAGTACTTC. It is translated as CSVGDGGARETQYF. The chain couples TRBV29-1 to TRBJ2-5; 8 bases match TRBD2. Per germline, CDR1 SQVTM and CDR2 ANQGSEA. Losses at the gene ends were 4 bases for V and 4 bases for J; bases not matched to a gene: 8. There are 14 residues in the CDR3.